Sequencing of this T cell receptor beta chain was carried out in a study of control samples from healthy donors and cancer patients. TCRdb's table, derived via immunoSEQ multiplex PCR, lists solely in-frame clones and lacks some. The sample consists of around 170,000 clones, around 87% of them appearing once. Germline assignment: CDR1 SNHLY and CDR2 FYNNEI. The CDR3 is 15 residues long. V trimming: 7 bases; J trimming: 0 bases; junction bases outside the gene matches: 9. The rearrangement uses TRBV2 and TRBJ2-7; TRBD1 matches 7 bases. The source is a woman aged 50 to 60 in good health. Sequencing was done on a sample of blood. The CDR3 loop is CASNRDRPSSYEQYF. The CDR3 DNA sequence: TGTGCCAGCAATAGGGACAGACCCAGCTCCTACGAGCAGTACTTC.